These 23 T cell receptor beta chains originate from one sample sequenced in a study of T-cell reconstitution after alpha-beta-depleted transplantation in children. Unique molecular identifiers were incorporated during preparation of the TCRbeta library. From the PCR reads, TCRdb called clonotypes with MiXCR, one entry per CDR3 protein. The table has roughly 200,000 distinct CDR3 sequences, about 9.5% seen once; the top ten hold about 6%. The material sequenced was PBMCs from the stem cell graft donor, taken from the stem cell graft. Source of these receptors: a human donor who donated a stem cell graft to a child with acute lymphoblastic leukemia.

This clonotype has only a few counts. The gene calls are TRBV7-6 and TRBJ2-3; D is possibly TRBD1 (6 bases). V shed 1 base and J shed 2 bases, with 13 bases lying between them. This CDR3 region has 16 residues. Germline CDR1 reads SGHVS; CDR2 reads FNYEAQ. The CDR3 bases are TGTGCCAGCAGCTTAGATCCGCAGGGGATCACAGATACGCAGTATTTT. As protein: CASSLDPQGITDTQYF.

The chain joins TRBV30 to TRBJ1-5; no reliable D call. The germline V gene encodes CDR1 GTSNPN and CDR2 SVGIG (reference sequence). The CDR3 covers 15 residues. V gave up 5 bases and J gave up 4 bases, with 18 bases separating them. The CDR3 DNA follows: TGTGCCTGGGTAAGGAGGCAGGAGATAAATCAGCCCCAGCATTTT. Its translation is CAWVRRQEINQPQHF. The variable domain in full, completed from reference TRBV30 and TRBJ1-5, reads SQTIHQWPATLVQPVGSPLSLECTVEGTSNPNLYWYRQAAGRGLQLLFYSVGIGQISSEVPQNLSASRPQDRQFILSSKKLLLSDSGFYLCAWVRRQEINQPQHFGDGTRLSIL.

The sample holds many counts of this clonotype. V and J are TRBV12-3 or TRBV12-4 and TRBJ2-1; unclear D gene. Trimming took off 3 bases at V and 3 bases at J, with 12 bases between the two ends. This CDR3 spans 15 amino acids. The CDR3 DNA follows: TGTGCCAGCAGTTTGACCGGGTTCTTCTACAATGAGCAGTTCTTC. Translated, it gives CASSLTGFFYNEQFF.

The chain carries TRBV20-1 and TRBJ1-1, with 7 bases identical to TRBD1. Per germline, CDR1 DFQATT and CDR2 SNEGSKA (reference sequence). This CDR3 spans 13 amino acids. Trimming at V came to 6 bases and at J to 6 bases, leaving 10 bases not matched to a gene. CDR3 amino acids: CSAWDRRSPEAFF. Written as DNA, the CDR3 is TGCAGTGCATGGGACAGACGGAGCCCTGAAGCTTTCTTT.

This chain links TRBV20-1 with TRBJ1-2, with D hard to call. The CDR3 consists of 8 residues. The germline V and J ends were trimmed by 3 bases and 9 bases, with 2 bases remaining between them. In germline, CDR1 is DFQATT, CDR2 SNEGSKA (reference sequence). The CDR3 region has the DNA TGCAGTGCTAGCCGCTACACCTTC. This sequence encodes CSASRYTF.

This clonotype was seen more than once but under ten times. V gene TRBV19 combines with J gene TRBJ1-1; D may be TRBD1 (6 bases). This CDR3 contains 13 residues. V lost 5 bases and J lost 7, with 14 bases in between. Per the germline V gene, CDR1 is LNHDA and CDR2 is SQIVND (reference sequence). CDR3 DNA sequence: TGTGCCAGTAGTCTCCTCGGGGGCATTGAAGCTTTCTTT. It translates to CASSLLGGIEAFF.

The genes are TRBV6-2 or TRBV6-3 and TRBJ2-1, with 8 bases aligning to TRBD2. CDR1 MNHEY and CDR2 SVGEGT come from the germline V gene. This CDR3 is built from 17 residues. The ends lost 2 bases at V and 8 bases at J; junction bases unmatched: 14. The CDR3 DNA is TGTGCCAGCAGTTACAAGGGGCCGGGGGGGCCTGGATATGAGCAGTTCTTC. Encoded protein: CASSYKGPGGPGYEQFF.

The chain carries TRBV5-6 and TRBJ1-2; the D is unclear. The CDR3 contains 13 residues. V lost 2 bases and J 4 bases, leaving 9 bases between the germline ends. Germline V gene data show CDR1 as SGHDT and CDR2 as YYEEEE. The CDR3 is CASSLANVYGYTF. As DNA, the CDR3 is TGTGCCAGCAGCTTAGCGAATGTCTATGGCTACACCTTC.

This chain joins TRBV6-2 or TRBV6-3 and TRBJ1-1; 8 nucleotides agree with TRBD1. The germline gives CDR1 MNHEY, CDR2 SVGEGT. There are 14 residues in the CDR3. V trimming: 2 bases; J trimming: 12 bases; junction bases outside the gene matches: 11. CDR3 protein: CASSYLPVDRESFF. CDR3 in DNA: TGTGCCAGCAGTTACCTGCCGGTGGACAGGGAATCTTTCTTT.

The chain is built from TRBV2 and TRBJ1-3, with 8 bases matching TRBD1. The CDR3 is made up of 13 amino acids. The germline V gene encodes CDR1 SNHLY and CDR2 FYNNEI. The CDR3 coding sequence is TGTGCAGGATCGACAGGGGCTGGAAACACCATATATTTT. Residues: CAGSTGAGNTIYF.

This clonotype was counted a few times. The CDR3 nucleotides are TGCGCCAGCAGCCAAGATGGAGGGTCCGGGATCTACGAGCAGTACTTC. Translating it yields CASSQDGGSGIYEQYF. The chain has TRBV4-3 and TRBJ2-7; D possibly corresponds to TRBD2 (6 bases). CDR3 length equals 16 residues. V lost 0 bases and J 3 bases, leaving 15 bases between the germline ends. CDR1 LGHNA and CDR2 YSLEER come from the germline V gene.

The chain couples TRBV20-1 to TRBJ1-1; the D is unclear. The germline V gene has CDR1 DFQATT and CDR2 SNEGSKA (reference sequence). The V and J ends lost 3 bases and 1 base respectively, with 9 bases between them. The CDR3 runs to 13 residues. The CDR3 is CSASGRTNTEAFF. In nucleotides, the CDR3 is TGCAGTGCTAGTGGCAGGACGAACACTGAAGCTTTCTTT.

This clonotype appeared many times. The chain carries TRBV4-1 and TRBJ2-7; TRBD2 is a possible D gene (7 bases). Germline assignment: CDR1 MGHRA and CDR2 YSYEKL. V lost 0 bases to trimming and J lost 7 bases, with 16 bases between them. The CDR3 has 15 amino acids. This chain's CDR3 is CASSQEGGRRGEQYF. CDR3 coding DNA: TGCGCCAGCAGCCAAGAGGGGGGGCGAAGAGGTGAGCAGTACTTC.

The chain uses TRBV27 and TRBJ1-6, with 10 positions matching TRBD1. Trimming took 6 bases from V and 7 from J; bases not matched to a gene: 12. The germline gives CDR1 MNHEY, CDR2 SMNVEV (reference sequence). The CDR3 runs to 17 residues. DNA of the CDR3: TGTGCCAGCAGCCAATGGGGGGACAGGGGTTCGAATTCACCCCTCCACTTT. This gives the protein CASSQWGDRGSNSPLHF.

This clonotype occurred many times. The chain is built from TRBV21-1 and TRBJ1-3. TRBV21-1 is listed as a pseudogene. The CDR3 is made up of 15 amino acids. The chain's CDR3 is CASSAEGCGGNTIYF. The CDR3 DNA is TGTGCCAGCAGCGCGGAAGGTTGTGGTGGAAACACCATATATTTT.

This clonotype came up many times. The gene calls are TRBV12-3 or TRBV12-4 and TRBJ2-1; unclear D gene. This CDR3 region has 14 residues. V lost 6 bases, J lost 4 bases, and 13 bases lay in between. The CDR3 sequence is CASRSSLLYNEQFF. The DNA for the CDR3 is TGTGCCAGCAGATCGAGTCTCTTATACAATGAGCAGTTCTTC.

This clonotype appeared many times. The V call is TRBV5-1, the J call TRBJ1-1, with TRBD1 identical over 12 bases. The CDR3 covers 16 residues. CDR1 is SGHRS and CDR2 is YFSETQ in the germline V gene. V was clipped by 4 bases and J by 1 base; unmatched bases: 5. Here the CDR3 DNA reads TGCGCCAGCAGCCCGGGACAGGGGGCCGGGAACACTGAAGCTTTCTTT. This sequence encodes CASSPGQGAGNTEAFF.

This clonotype was seen only a few times. The chain links TRBV5-1 to TRBJ2-3; D is possibly TRBD1 (5 bases). The CDR3 consists of 13 residues. V was cut by 4 bases and J by 2 bases, with 8 bases left in between. Germline values: CDR1 SGHRS, CDR2 YFSETQ. CDR3 DNA: TGCGCCAGCAGCACAGGAGACACAGATACGCAGTATTTT. This encodes CASSTGDTDTQYF.

This clonotype was observed a handful of times. The V and J genes are TRBV10-2 and TRBJ2-7; maybe TRBD1 (6 bases). Between the trimmed V and J ends, which lost 3 bases and 3 bases, there was a span of 15 bases. Germline lookup yields CDR1 WSHSY and CDR2 SAAADI. The CDR3 sequence is 15 residues long. CDR3 sequence (DNA): TGCGCCAGCAGTGATCATCGGACAGCCTTCTACGAGCAGTACTTC. It codes for CASSDHRTAFYEQYF.

In its sample, this clonotype was seen many times. The chain couples TRBV7-9 to TRBJ2-2; TRBD1 or TRBD2 may be the D gene (6 bases each). Trimming took 5 bases from V and 2 from J, leaving 12 bases between them. The CDR3 loop spans 15 amino acids. Germline assignment: CDR1 SEHNR and CDR2 FQNEAQ (reference sequence). The CDR3: CASSTWGANTGELFF. CDR3 coding DNA: TGTGCCAGCAGCACCTGGGGGGCTAACACCGGGGAGCTGTTTTTT.

V and J are TRBV12-3 or TRBV12-4 and TRBJ2-5; 7 bases fit TRBD1. This CDR3 has 13 residues. J was trimmed by 5 bases and V by 7 bases; bases with no gene match: 7. The CDR3 DNA reads as TGTGCCAGCACCATGACAGGGAAGGAGACCCAGTACTTC. Residues: CASTMTGKETQYF.

The genes are TRBV3-1 and TRBJ2-3; D is uncertain. The germline V gene has CDR1 LGHDT and CDR2 YNNKEL (reference sequence). The CDR3 is 13 residues long. Trimming removed 1 base at V and 3 bases at J, with 5 bases between. The CDR3 here is CASSQASTDTQYF. Written as DNA, the CDR3 is TGTGCCAGCAGCCAAGCAAGTACAGATACGCAGTATTTT.

This clonotype was detected many times. The chain combines TRBV5-1 with TRBJ1-5; D is ambiguous. The CDR3 covers 14 residues. Trimming took 4 bases from V and 3 from J, leaving 11 bases between them. Looked up from germline, CDR1 is SGHRS and CDR2 is YFSETQ. The chain's CDR3 is CASSAGFLNQPQHF. CDR3 sequence (DNA): TGCGCCAGCAGCGCGGGGTTCCTCAATCAGCCCCAGCATTTT.